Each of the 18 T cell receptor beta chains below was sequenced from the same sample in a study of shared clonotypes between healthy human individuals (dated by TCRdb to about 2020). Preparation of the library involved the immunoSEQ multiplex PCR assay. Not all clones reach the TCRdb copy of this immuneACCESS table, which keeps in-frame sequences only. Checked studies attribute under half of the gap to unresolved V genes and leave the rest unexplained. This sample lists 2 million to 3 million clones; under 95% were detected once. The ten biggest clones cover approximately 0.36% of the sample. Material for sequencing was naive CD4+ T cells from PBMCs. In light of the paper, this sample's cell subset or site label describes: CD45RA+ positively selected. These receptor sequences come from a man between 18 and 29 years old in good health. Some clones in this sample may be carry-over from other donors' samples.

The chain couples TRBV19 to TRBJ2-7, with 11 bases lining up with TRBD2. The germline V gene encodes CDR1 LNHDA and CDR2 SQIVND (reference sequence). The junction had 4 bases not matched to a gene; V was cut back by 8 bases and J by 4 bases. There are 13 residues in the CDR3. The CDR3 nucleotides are TGTGCCAGTGCTAGCGGGAGGATATACGAGCAGTACTTC. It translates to CASASGRIYEQYF.

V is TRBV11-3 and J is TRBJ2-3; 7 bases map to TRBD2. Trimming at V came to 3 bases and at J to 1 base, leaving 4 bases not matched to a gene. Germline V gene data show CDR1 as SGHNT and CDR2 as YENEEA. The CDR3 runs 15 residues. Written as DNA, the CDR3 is TGTGCCAGCAGCTTGGGACTATACCGCACAGATACGCAGTATTTT. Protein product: CASSLGLYRTDTQYF.

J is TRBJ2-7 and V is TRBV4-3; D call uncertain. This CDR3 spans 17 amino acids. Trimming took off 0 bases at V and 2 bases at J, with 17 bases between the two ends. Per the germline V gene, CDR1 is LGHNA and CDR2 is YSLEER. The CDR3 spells CASSQDSSFTGPYEQYF. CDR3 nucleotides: TGCGCCAGCAGCCAAGATTCCAGCTTCACCGGTCCCTACGAGCAGTACTTC.

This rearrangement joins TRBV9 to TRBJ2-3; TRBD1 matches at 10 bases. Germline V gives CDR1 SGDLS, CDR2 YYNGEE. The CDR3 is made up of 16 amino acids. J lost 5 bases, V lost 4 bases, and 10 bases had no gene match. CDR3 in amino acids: CASSPWDRGGRDTQYF. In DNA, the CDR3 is TGTGCCAGCAGCCCCTGGGACAGGGGAGGTCGAGATACGCAGTATTTT. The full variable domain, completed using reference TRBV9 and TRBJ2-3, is DSGVTQTPKHLITATGQRVTLRCSPRSGDLSVYWYQQSLDQGLQFLIQYYNGEERAKGNILERFSAQQFPDLHSELNLSSLELGDSALYFCASSPWDRGGRDTQYFGPGTRLTVL.

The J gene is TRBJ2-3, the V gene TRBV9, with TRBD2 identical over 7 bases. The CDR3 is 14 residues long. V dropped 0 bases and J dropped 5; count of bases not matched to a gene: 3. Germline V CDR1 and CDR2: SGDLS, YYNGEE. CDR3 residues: CASSVGTRLDTQYF. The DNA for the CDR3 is TGTGCCAGCAGCGTAGGGACTAGACTAGATACGCAGTATTTT. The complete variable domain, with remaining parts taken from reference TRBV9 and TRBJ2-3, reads DSGVTQTPKHLITATGQRVTLRCSPRSGDLSVYWYQQSLDQGLQFLIQYYNGEERAKGNILERFSAQQFPDLHSELNLSSLELGDSALYFCASSVGTRLDTQYFGPGTRLTVL.

CDR3 in DNA: TGCAGCGTCCCGGGACTAGCGGGAGCTGTAGATACGCAGTATTTT. It yields the protein CSVPGLAGAVDTQYF. The rearrangement uses TRBV29-1 and TRBJ2-3, with 14 nucleotides matching TRBD2. The germline V gene encodes CDR1 SQVTM and CDR2 ANQGSEA. With 6 bases clipped from V and 5 bases from J, the junction kept 7 bases outside the gene matches. The CDR3 spans 15 residues.

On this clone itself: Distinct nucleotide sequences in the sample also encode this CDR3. The CDR3 loop is CASSLGLAGVYEQYF. For the CDR3, the DNA is TGTGCCAGCAGTTTAGGGCTAGCGGGAGTCTACGAGCAGTACTTC. The gene calls are TRBV28 and TRBJ2-7; 10 nucleotides align to TRBD2. The CDR3 runs 15 residues. Germline V lookup: CDR1 MDHEN, CDR2 SYDVKM. The V and J ends lost 2 bases and 3 bases, in that order; junction bases with no gene match: 4.

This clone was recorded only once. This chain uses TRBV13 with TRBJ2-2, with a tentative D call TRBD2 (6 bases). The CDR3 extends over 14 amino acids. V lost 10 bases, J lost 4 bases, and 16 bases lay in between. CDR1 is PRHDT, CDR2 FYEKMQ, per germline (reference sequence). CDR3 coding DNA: TGTGCCACCCGGGAGCCCTGGTCCACCGGGGAGCTGTTTTTT. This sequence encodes CATREPWSTGELFF.

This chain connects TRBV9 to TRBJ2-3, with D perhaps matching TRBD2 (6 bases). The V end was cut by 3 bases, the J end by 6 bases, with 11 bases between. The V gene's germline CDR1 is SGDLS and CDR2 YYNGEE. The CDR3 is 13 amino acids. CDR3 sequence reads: CASSEGTSDTQYF. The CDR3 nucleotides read TGTGCCAGCAGCGAGGGGACTTCCGATACGCAGTATTTT.

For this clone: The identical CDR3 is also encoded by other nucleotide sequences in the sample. This chain's CDR3 is CASSLVSGGETQYF. The CDR3, as DNA: TGTGCCAGCAGCTTAGTGTCAGGTGGGGAGACCCAGTACTTC. The chain joins TRBV7-9 to TRBJ2-5; D call uncertain. V dropped 1 base and J dropped 5 bases, with 11 bases sitting between them. Germline CDR1 and CDR2: SEHNR and FQNEAQ (reference sequence). This CDR3 region has 14 residues.

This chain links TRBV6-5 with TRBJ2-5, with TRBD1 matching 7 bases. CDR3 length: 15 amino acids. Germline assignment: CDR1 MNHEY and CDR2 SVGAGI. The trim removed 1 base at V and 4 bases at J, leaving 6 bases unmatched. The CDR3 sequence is CASSYFATGRETQYF. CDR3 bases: TGTGCCAGCAGTTACTTTGCGACAGGGCGAGAGACCCAGTACTTC.

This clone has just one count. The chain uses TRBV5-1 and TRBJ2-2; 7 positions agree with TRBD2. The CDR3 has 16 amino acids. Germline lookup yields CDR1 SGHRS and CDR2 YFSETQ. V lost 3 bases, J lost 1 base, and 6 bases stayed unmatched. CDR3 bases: TGCGCCAGCAGCTACGACCTAGCGGTGAACACCGGGGAGCTGTTTTTT. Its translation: CASSYDLAVNTGELFF. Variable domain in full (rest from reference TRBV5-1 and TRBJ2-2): KAGVTQTPRYLIKTRGQQVTLSCSPISGHRSVSWYQQTPGQGLQFLFEYFSETQRNKGNFPGRFSGRQFSNSRSEMNVSTLELGDSALYLCASSYDLAVNTGELFFGEGSRLTVL.

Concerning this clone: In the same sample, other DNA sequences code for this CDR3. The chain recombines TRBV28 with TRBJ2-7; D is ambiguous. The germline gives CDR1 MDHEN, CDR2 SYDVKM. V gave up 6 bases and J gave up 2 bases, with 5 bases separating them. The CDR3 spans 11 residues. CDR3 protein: CASSRTYEQYF. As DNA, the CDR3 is TGTGCCAGCAGCCGAACCTACGAGCAGTACTTC.

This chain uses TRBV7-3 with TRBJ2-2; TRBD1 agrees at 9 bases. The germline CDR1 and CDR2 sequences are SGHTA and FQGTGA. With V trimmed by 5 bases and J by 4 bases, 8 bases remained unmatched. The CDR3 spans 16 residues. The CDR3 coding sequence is TGTGCCAGCAGCACCGGGACAGGGCGGGGCACCGGGGAGCTGTTTTTT. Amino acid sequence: CASSTGTGRGTGELFF.

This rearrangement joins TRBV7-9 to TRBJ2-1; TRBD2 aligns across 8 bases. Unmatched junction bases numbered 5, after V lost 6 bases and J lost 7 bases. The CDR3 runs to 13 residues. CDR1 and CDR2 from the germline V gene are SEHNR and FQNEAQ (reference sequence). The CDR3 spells CASRPTSGNEQFF. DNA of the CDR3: TGTGCCAGCAGGCCCACTAGCGGAAATGAGCAGTTCTTC.

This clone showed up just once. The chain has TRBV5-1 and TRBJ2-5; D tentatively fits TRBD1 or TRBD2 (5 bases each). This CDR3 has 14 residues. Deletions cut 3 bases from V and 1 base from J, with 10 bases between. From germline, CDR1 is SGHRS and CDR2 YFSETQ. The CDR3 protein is CASSSTGLQETQYF. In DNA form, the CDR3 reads TGCGCCAGCAGCTCTACAGGACTCCAAGAGACCCAGTACTTC.

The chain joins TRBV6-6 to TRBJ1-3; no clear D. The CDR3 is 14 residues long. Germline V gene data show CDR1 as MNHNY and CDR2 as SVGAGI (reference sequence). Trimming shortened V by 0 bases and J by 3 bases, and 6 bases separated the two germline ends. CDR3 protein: CASSYSSLGNTIYF. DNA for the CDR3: TGTGCCAGCAGTTACTCGAGCCTTGGAAACACCATATATTTT.

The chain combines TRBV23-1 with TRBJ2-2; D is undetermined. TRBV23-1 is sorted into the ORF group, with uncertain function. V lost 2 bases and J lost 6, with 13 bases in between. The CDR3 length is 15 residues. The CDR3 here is CASSQVLDIAGELFF. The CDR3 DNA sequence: TGCGCCAGCAGTCAAGTTTTAGACATCGCCGGGGAGCTGTTTTTT.